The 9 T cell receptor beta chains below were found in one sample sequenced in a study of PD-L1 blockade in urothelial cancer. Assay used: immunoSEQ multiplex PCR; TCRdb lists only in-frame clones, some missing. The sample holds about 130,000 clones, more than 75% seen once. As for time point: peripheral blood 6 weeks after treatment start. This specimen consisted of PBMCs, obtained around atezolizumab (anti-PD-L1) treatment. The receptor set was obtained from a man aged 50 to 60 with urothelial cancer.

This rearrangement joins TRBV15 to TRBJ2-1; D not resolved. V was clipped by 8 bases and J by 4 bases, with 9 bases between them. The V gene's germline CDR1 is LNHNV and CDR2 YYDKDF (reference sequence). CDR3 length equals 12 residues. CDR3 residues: CATRGPYNEQFF. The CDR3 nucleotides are TGTGCCACCCGAGGCCCTTACAATGAGCAGTTCTTC.

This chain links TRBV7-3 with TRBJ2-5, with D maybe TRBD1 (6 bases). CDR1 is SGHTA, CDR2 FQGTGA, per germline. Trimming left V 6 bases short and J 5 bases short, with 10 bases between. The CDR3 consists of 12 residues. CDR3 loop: CASRGDTETQYF. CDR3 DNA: TGTGCCAGCAGAGGGGACACGGAGACCCAGTACTTC.

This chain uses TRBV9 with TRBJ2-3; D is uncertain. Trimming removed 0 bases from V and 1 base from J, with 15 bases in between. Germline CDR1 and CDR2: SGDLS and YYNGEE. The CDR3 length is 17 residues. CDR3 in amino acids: CASSVAIAEVGTDTQYF. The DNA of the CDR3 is TGTGCCAGCAGCGTAGCAATAGCCGAGGTCGGCACAGATACGCAGTATTTT.

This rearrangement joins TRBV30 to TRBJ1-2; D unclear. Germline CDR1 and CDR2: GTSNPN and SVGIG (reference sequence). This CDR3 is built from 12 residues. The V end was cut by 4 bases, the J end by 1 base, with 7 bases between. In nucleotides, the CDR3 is TGTGCCTGGACCCCCCGTAACTATGGCTACACCTTC. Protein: CAWTPRNYGYTF.

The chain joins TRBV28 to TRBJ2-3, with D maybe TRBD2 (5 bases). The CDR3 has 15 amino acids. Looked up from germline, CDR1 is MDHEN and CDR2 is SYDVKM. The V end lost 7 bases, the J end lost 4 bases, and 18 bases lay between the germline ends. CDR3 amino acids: CASTPSRGAPDTQYF. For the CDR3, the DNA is TGTGCCAGCACCCCGAGTCGGGGTGCCCCAGATACGCAGTATTTT.

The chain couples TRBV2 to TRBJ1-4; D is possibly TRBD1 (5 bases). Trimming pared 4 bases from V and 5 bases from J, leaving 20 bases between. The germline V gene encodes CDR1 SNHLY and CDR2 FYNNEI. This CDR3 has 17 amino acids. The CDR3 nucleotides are TGTGCCAGCAGTGGAGGGTCAGGGACTTCGGGGAATGAAAAACTGTTTTTT. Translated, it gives CASSGGSGTSGNEKLFF.

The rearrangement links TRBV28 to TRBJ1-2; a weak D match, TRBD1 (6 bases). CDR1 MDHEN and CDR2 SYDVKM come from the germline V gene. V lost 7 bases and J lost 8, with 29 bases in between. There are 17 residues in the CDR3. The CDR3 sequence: CASTKGGAGALVYGYTF. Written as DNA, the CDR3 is TGTGCCAGCACAAAGGGGGGGGCTGGGGCTCTAGTTTACGGCTACACCTTC.

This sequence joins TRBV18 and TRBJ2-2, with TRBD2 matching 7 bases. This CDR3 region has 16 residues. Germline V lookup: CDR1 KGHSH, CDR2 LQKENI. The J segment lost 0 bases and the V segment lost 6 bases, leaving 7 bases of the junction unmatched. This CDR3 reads CASSPPSGANTGELFF. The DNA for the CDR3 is TGTGCCAGCTCGCCCCCTAGCGGAGCGAACACCGGGGAGCTGTTTTTT. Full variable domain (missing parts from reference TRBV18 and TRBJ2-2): NAGVMQNPRHLVRRRGQEARLRCSPMKGHSHVYWYRQLPEEGLKFMVYLQKENIIDESGMPKERFSAEFPKEGPSILRIQQVVRGDSAAYFCASSPPSGANTGELFFGEGSRLTVL.

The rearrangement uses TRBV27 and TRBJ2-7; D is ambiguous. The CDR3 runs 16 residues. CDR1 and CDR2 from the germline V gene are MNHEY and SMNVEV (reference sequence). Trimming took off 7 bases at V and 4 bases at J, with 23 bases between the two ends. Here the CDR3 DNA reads TGTGCCAGCACCTTACAGATCCGGCGTTGGTTGTACGAGCAGTACTTC. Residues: CASTLQIRRWLYEQYF.